The entry that follows covers one T cell receptor beta chain sequence. Its antigen specificity is not known. Base-call qualities are not available, and no considerably larger clone is one nucleotide away. TCR beta CDR3 regions were amplified from RNA transcripts for repertoire sequencing. The first round of RT-PCR was done with HTBI primers and the Qiagen OneStep RT-PCR kit, and was followed by a second round of multiplex PCR, then size selection and purification. Libraries were sequenced on an Illumina HiSeq2000 using paired-end 100 bp reads. The original methods were these. SOAPnuke was used for read processing, and reads with adapters, uncalled bases, a mean Phred below 15, or no exact constant-primer or identifier match were discarded. COPE v1.2.5 was used to merge the high-quality paired reads. Each unique nucleotide sequence was defined as a clonotype, and clonotypes were aligned to IMGT TRB V, D and J references with MiTCR v1.1. The analysis was limited to V-J combinations with a frequency above 0.0001, which together covered approximately 99% of repertoires. A TCR clonal expansion and chaos score per V-J combination was defined as the ratio of F50 clonal expansion to chaos observed in the TCRdist matrix. Welch's t-statistics and random forest were used to narrow the features down to 10 to 15 V-J combinations, which were then fed into a naive Bayes classifier. The similarity between thyroid and blood repertoires was quantified using the Morisita-Horn index. Clones were called with MiXCR by TCRdb after fastp trimmed the public reads at Q25, and only in-frame beta chains were retained. All rows with the same CDR3 protein become a single entry with the most common DNA and genes. The V and J calls were determined by TCRdb, not by the authors. The sample data list 500,000 to 600,000 distinct CDR3 sequences, and about 40% of these were observed just once. The biggest ten clones account for 4% to 5% of the sample.

Patients with hyperthyroidism were aged 18 to 65 years, had been newly diagnosed, and had a disease duration of less than 2 months. Patients were excluded if they had other autoimmune diseases, uncontrolled infections, pregnancy or lactation. Clinical symptoms, serum thyroxine, TRAb, thyroid ultrasound and orbital computed tomography formed the basis of the diagnosis. Total RNA was extracted using Trizol reagent, and RNA quality was checked on an Agilent 2100 Bioanalyzer. This sample stems from a study of Graves' ophthalmopathy and Graves' hyperthyroidism (dated by TCRdb to 2017 to 2018). Study-level background: Hyperthyroidism was considered stable if no progression to ophthalmopathy occurred within 18 months of follow-up. Following sample collection, hyperthyroidism patients were given methimazole at a starting dose of 30 mg daily, and ophthalmopathy patients were given high-dose intravenous methylprednisolone. The independent validation cohort included under 20 hyperthyroidism patients plus 17 patients who later progressed from hyperthyroidism to ophthalmopathy. To explore V-J signatures that distinguish ophthalmopathy from hyperthyroidism, a discovery set of 95 to 100 patients was enrolled, made up of 43 with ophthalmopathy and around 60 with stable hyperthyroidism. In several hyperthyroidism patients, the T-cell repertoires found in thyroid tissue were compared with those found in blood. In total, approximately 130 blood samples were TCR-sequenced: approximately 42 ophthalmopathy, some 75 hyperthyroidism and roughly 17 hyperthyroidism-to-ophthalmopathy patients. TCR beta repertoire signatures were used to distinguish Graves' ophthalmopathy from Graves' hyperthyroidism and to predict progression to ophthalmopathy.

Here is what the overall study found, with its caveats: Among expanded thyroid clonotypes with frequency above 0.001, most also showed up in blood, which suggests that blood repertoires may reflect the thyroid immune response. Ophthalmopathy was separated from stable hyperthyroidism by the 13-signature model with around 88% sensitivity and approximately 84% specificity in cross-validation and with 80%/75% in the test set. In validation, the model predicted ophthalmopathy progression with about 64% sensitivity and approximately 75% specificity; some 13 predicted patients were CT-confirmed with GO in a median of 6.5 months. Sample size was not predetermined statistically, and investigators were not blinded to group allocation.

CDR1 and CDR2 (SGHDN, FVKESK) derive from the germline V gene. The V end gives up 0 bases and the J end 2 bases, leaving 10 bases in the junction not matched to a gene. The CDR3 runs 19 amino acids, cysteine and phenylalanine included. Just CDR3 DNA is preserved here, 57 bases in frame from base 1. Rearrangement joined TRBV14 to TRBJ2-2; TRBD1 matches 9 bases in the middle. Specimen: peripheral blood or thyroid tissue (not recorded which). The receptor was isolated from an adult man with Graves' hyperthyroidism. The CDR3 reads as follows: CASSQDRRRGQGNTGELFF. The nucleotide sequence reads TGTGCCAGCAGCCAAGATAGGCGTCGGGGACAGGGAAACACCGGGGAGCTGTTTTTT.